The next 14 T cell receptor beta chains were all read from a single sample in a study of T-cell reconstitution after alpha-beta-depleted transplantation in children. During its preparation, the TCRbeta library received unique molecular identifiers. TCRdb re-called the PCR reads through MiXCR, storing one row per CDR3 protein. The table shows about 980,000 distinct CDR3 sequences, with roughly 31% occurring only once. The source was PBMCs, mostly from graft donor cells, collected 360 days after TCRalphabeta/CD19-depleted stem cell transplant. Every receptor here comes from a boy under two years old who had a stem cell transplant for SCID, so the T cells may come from the graft donor.

The V call is TRBV11-2, the J call TRBJ1-2; no clear D gene. The germline gives CDR1 SGHAT, CDR2 FQNNGV. The V and J ends lost 5 bases and 0 bases respectively, with 13 bases between them. The CDR3 runs 15 residues. CDR3 protein: CASSPKWSANYGYTF. The CDR3 DNA follows: TGTGCCAGCAGCCCCAAGTGGTCGGCTAACTATGGCTACACCTTC.

In its sample, this clonotype was seen a few times. The genes are TRBV10-3 and TRBJ2-1; D not certain. Germline V gene sequence: CDR1 ENHRY, CDR2 SYGVKD. The V and J ends lost 6 bases and 8 bases respectively, with 11 bases between them. The CDR3 spans 12 residues. The CDR3 sequence: CAIREPPDEQFF. The CDR3 nucleotides are TGTGCCATCAGGGAACCCCCGGATGAGCAGTTCTTC.

This chain connects TRBV11-2 to TRBJ1-2; D perhaps matches TRBD1 (5 bases). This CDR3 contains 15 residues. The V end lost 5 bases, the J end lost 3 bases, and 16 bases lay between the germline ends. Germline V CDR1 and CDR2: SGHAT, FQNNGV. CDR3 loop: CASSRYAGRDYGYTF. For the CDR3, the DNA is TGTGCCAGCAGCCGATATGCAGGGCGGGACTATGGCTACACCTTC.

The chain carries TRBV11-1 and TRBJ2-1, with a possible D match to TRBD1 (6 bases). The germline CDR1 and CDR2 sequences are SGHAT and FQDESV (reference sequence). The CDR3 runs 15 residues. Trimming took 1 base from V and 10 from J, leaving 17 bases between them. The CDR3 region has the DNA TGTGCCAGCAGCTTAGAGGGTCCAGGGGTGGGCGAGCAGTTCTTC. Encoded protein: CASSLEGPGVGEQFF.

In this sample, this clonotype turned up a few times. The chain couples TRBV11-2 to TRBJ1-6; 8 bases fit TRBD1. The trim removed 0 bases at V and 7 bases at J, leaving 11 bases unmatched. Per the germline V gene, CDR1 is SGHAT and CDR2 is FQNNGV. The CDR3 totals 18 residues. In nucleotides, the CDR3 is TGTGCCAGCAGCTTAGAGGTGACAGGGGCGGTCAGGAATTCACCCCTCCACTTT. This sequence encodes CASSLEVTGAVRNSPLHF.

The chain uses TRBV3-1 and TRBJ2-7; the match to TRBD1 covers 7 bases. Trimming removed 0 bases from V and 0 bases from J; junction bases left unmatched: 8. The germline V gene has CDR1 LGHDT and CDR2 YNNKEL (reference sequence). The CDR3 is 17 residues long. This chain's CDR3 is CASSQELGRGNSYEQYF. The CDR3 region has the DNA TGTGCCAGCAGCCAAGAACTGGGCAGGGGGAACTCCTACGAGCAGTACTTC.

The rearrangement uses TRBV12-3 or TRBV12-4 and TRBJ1-4; 8 bases line up with TRBD1. CDR3 size: 15 residues. V was pared by 6 bases and J by 10 bases, with 13 bases of the junction left unmatched. CDR3 bases: TGTGCCAGCAGGCCCTCAGGGGGCAGTGGGGGAAAACTGTTTTTT. As protein: CASRPSGGSGGKLFF.

This clonotype was detected once. The chain combines TRBV12-3 or TRBV12-4 with TRBJ1-1; the D is unclear. The CDR3 runs to 19 residues. V shed 3 bases and J shed 5 bases, with 28 bases lying between them. CDR3 in amino acids: CASSFDGWQPNSWTTEAFF. As DNA, the CDR3 is TGTGCCAGCAGTTTCGATGGTTGGCAGCCCAATTCGTGGACGACTGAAGCTTTCTTT.

The chain carries TRBV28 and TRBJ1-1; TRBD1 is a possible D gene (5 bases). Trimming removed 3 bases at V and 3 bases at J, with 14 bases between. The CDR3 has 15 residues. Germline CDR1 MDHEN, CDR2 SYDVKM. CDR3 coding DNA: TGTGCCAGCAGTTTGGTTCAGGGAGTGCACACTGAAGCTTTCTTT. Its translation is CASSLVQGVHTEAFF. Drawing the rest from reference TRBV28 and TRBJ1-1, the complete variable domain is DVKVTQSSRYLVKRTGEKVFLECVQDMDHENMFWYRQDPGLGLRLIYFSYDVKMKEKGDIPEGYSVSREKKERFSLILESASTNQTSMYLCASSLVQGVHTEAFFGQGTRLTVV.

This clonotype was seen a few times. The rearrangement joins TRBV3-1 to TRBJ2-5; D is possibly TRBD2 (6 bases). Trimming took off 3 bases at V and 3 bases at J, with 14 bases between the two ends. Germline CDR1 and CDR2: LGHDT and YNNKEL (reference sequence). The CDR3 sequence is 15 residues long. CDR3: CASSHGGTWKETQYF. In DNA form, the CDR3 reads TGTGCCAGCAGCCATGGCGGGACCTGGAAAGAGACCCAGTACTTC.

The rearrangement uses TRBV29-1 and TRBJ2-1; D tentatively fits TRBD1 or TRBD2 (6 bases each). CDR1 and CDR2 from the germline V gene are SQVTM and ANQGSEA. The CDR3 contains 14 residues. Trimming cost V 3 bases and J 4 bases, with 13 bases left between them. CDR3 in DNA: TGCAGCGTTGAGGAGGGACATCTATACAATGAGCAGTTCTTC. Residues: CSVEEGHLYNEQFF.

A few counts support this clonotype. V is TRBV29-1 and J is TRBJ1-2, with D unresolved. Germline V gives CDR1 SQVTM, CDR2 ANQGSEA. V lost 3 bases and J lost 4, with 12 bases in between. This CDR3 is built from 13 residues. The CDR3 reads CSVELYSSYGYTF. CDR3 nucleotides: TGCAGCGTTGAGTTGTACTCCTCCTATGGCTACACCTTC.

This chain uses TRBV18 with TRBJ2-3; D may be TRBD1 or TRBD2 (5 bases each). The germline V and J ends were trimmed by 3 bases and 11 bases, with 12 bases remaining between them. The CDR3 has 12 amino acids. Germline V gene sequence: CDR1 KGHSH, CDR2 LQKENI. CDR3 loop: CASSPLEGKQYF. CDR3 bases: TGTGCCAGCTCACCGCTTGAGGGGAAGCAGTATTTT.

The genes are TRBV11-2 and TRBJ1-3; D is perhaps TRBD1 (5 bases). The CDR3 has 17 residues. Germline V gene data show CDR1 as SGHAT and CDR2 as FQNNGV. V was cut by 3 bases and J by 3 bases, with 18 bases left in between. This CDR3 is CASSFGAQRDGGNTIYF. In DNA, the CDR3 is TGTGCCAGCAGCTTTGGGGCCCAAAGGGACGGTGGAAACACCATATATTTT.